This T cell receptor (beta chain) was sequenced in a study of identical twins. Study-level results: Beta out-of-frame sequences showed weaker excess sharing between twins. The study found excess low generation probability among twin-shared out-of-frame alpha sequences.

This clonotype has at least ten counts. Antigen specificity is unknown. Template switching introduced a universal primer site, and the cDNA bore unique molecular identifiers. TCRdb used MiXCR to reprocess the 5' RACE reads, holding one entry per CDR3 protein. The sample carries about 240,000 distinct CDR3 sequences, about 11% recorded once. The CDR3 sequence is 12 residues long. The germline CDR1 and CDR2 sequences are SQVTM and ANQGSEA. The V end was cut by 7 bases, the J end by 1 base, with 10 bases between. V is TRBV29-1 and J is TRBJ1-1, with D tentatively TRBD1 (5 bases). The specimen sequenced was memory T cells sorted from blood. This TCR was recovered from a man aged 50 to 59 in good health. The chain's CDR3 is CSAADTNTEAFF. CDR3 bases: TGCAGCGCCGCGGACACGAACACTGAAGCTTTCTTT.